Sequencing of this TCR beta chain was carried out in a study of T cell changes during pregnancy in multiple sclerosis. Clones were read by immunoSEQ multiplex PCR, and TCRdb kept only the in-frame ones, dropping some. The sample contains some 22,000 clones, around nine tenths of which appear only once. Sequencing was performed on CD4+ T cells from peripheral blood mononuclear cells, taken in the second trimester of pregnancy. The sequence derives from a female donor in good health, enrolled as a control in a pregnancy study.

DNA for the CDR3: TGCAGCGTAGGGAACAGGGTGGGCCAAGAGACCCAGTACTTC. Its translation: CSVGNRVGQETQYF. The chain joins TRBV29-1 to TRBJ2-5; maybe TRBD1 (6 bases). The length of the CDR3 is 14 residues. Germline V lookup: CDR1 SQVTM, CDR2 ANQGSEA. Trimming cost V 6 bases and J 1 base, with 15 bases left between them.